Listed here are 20 T cell receptor beta chains from one sample, sequenced in a study of cytomegalovirus exposure and HLA in healthy donors (dated by TCRdb to 2016 to 2017). The receptor library was made with the immunoSEQ multiplex PCR assay. The multiplex PCR relied on a mix of 60 forward primers for TCR Vbeta segments and 13 reverse primers for TCR Jbeta segments. The source is immuneACCESS, and TCRdb retained only in-frame sequences with V and J called. Part of the clones is not carried over; for the studies checked, unresolved V genes explain less than half of this, and the remainder is unexplained. The sample table contains roughly 170,000 clones; only one count was recorded for roughly four fifths of them. The ten largest clones capture more than 1.5% of the sample. The sample consisted of PBMCs. The origin of the receptors is a man aged 50 or older in good health and CMV-seronegative.

J is TRBJ2-5 and V is TRBV5-1, with 9 bases that match TRBD2. This CDR3 spans 16 amino acids. V dropped 0 bases and J dropped 3; count of bases not matched to a gene: 6. The germline V gene has CDR1 SGHRS and CDR2 YFSETQ. CDR3 residues: CASSLAGGRAEETQYF. In nucleotides, the CDR3 is TGCGCCAGCAGCTTGGCTGGCGGGAGGGCAGAAGAGACCCAGTACTTC.

The chain has TRBV27 and TRBJ1-5; the D gene is possibly TRBD1 (6 bases). Germline assignment: CDR1 MNHEY and CDR2 SMNVEV (reference sequence). CDR3 length: 17 residues. V lost 6 bases to trimming and J lost 3 bases, with 21 bases between them. The CDR3 nucleotides are TGTGCCAGCAGCCCTAGACGGACAGCCCTGGCCAATCAGCCCCAGCATTTT. Translation: CASSPRRTALANQPQHF.

The chain recombines TRBV14 with TRBJ1-3; a possible D gene is TRBD1 (5 bases). The length of the CDR3 is 17 residues. V dropped 8 bases and J dropped 0 bases, with 20 bases sitting between them. Germline lookup yields CDR1 SGHDN and CDR2 FVKESK. This chain's CDR3 is CASATGVRFLSGNTIYF. DNA for the CDR3: TGTGCCAGCGCCACAGGCGTCAGGTTCCTCTCTGGAAACACCATATATTTT.

The chain employs TRBV5-6 and TRBJ1-1, with 12 positions matching TRBD1. Trimming removed 1 base from V and 4 bases from J; junction bases left unmatched: 8. The CDR3 consists of 17 residues. Per the germline V gene, CDR1 is SGHDT and CDR2 is YYEEEE. CDR3 sequence reads: CASSLWGQGARGTEAFF. CDR3 nucleotides: TGTGCCAGCAGCTTGTGGGGACAGGGGGCTAGAGGCACTGAAGCTTTCTTT.

The chain carries TRBV7-2 and TRBJ1-1; the D gene is possibly TRBD1 (5 bases). V was clipped by 7 bases and J by 3 bases, with 15 bases between them. This CDR3 comprises 14 residues. Germline V gene sequence: CDR1 SGHTA, CDR2 FQGNSA. CDR3 amino acids: CASKRGGPYTEAFF. Written as DNA, the CDR3 is TGTGCCAGCAAACGGGGGGGACCATACACTGAAGCTTTCTTT.

This chain connects TRBV2 to TRBJ1-1; the match to TRBD1 covers 7 bases. Trimming removed 3 bases from V and 7 bases from J; junction bases left unmatched: 11. The CDR3 sequence is 15 residues long. Germline CDR1 and CDR2: SNHLY and FYNNEI. CDR3 in amino acids: CASSEGQLPENEAFF. CDR3 coding DNA: TGTGCCAGCAGTGAGGGACAGCTCCCCGAGAATGAAGCTTTCTTT.

This clone was recorded only once. Compared with germline, one end of the junction differs, possibly owing to a read error. The CDR3 is CSSSRTSGEQYF. DNA for the CDR3: TGTTCCAGCAGCCGCACTAGCGGCGAGCAGTACTTC. The chain combines TRBV7-9 with TRBJ2-7; TRBD2 aligns across 8 bases. Germline CDR1 reads SEHNR; CDR2 reads FQNEAQ (reference sequence). This CDR3 region has 12 residues. Complete variable domain (other parts from reference TRBV7-9 and TRBJ2-7): DTGVSQNPRHKITKRGQNVTFRCDPISEHNRLYWYRQTLGQGPEFLTYFQNEAQLEKSRLLSDRFSAERPKGSFSTLEIQRTEQGDSAMYLCSSSRTSGEQYFGPGTRLTVT.

This clone came up once. V is TRBV5-1 and J is TRBJ2-6; D perhaps matches TRBD1 (6 bases). CDR1 SGHRS and CDR2 YFSETQ come from the germline V gene. Trimming pared 4 bases from V and 4 bases from J, leaving 12 bases between. This CDR3 is 15 amino acids long. The CDR3: CASSQAGQGANVLTF. In DNA form, the CDR3 reads TGCGCCAGCAGCCAGGCAGGACAGGGGGCCAACGTCCTGACTTTC.

This rearrangement joins TRBV4-2 to TRBJ1-2; unclear D gene. Between the trimmed V and J ends, which lost 0 bases and 8 bases, there was a span of 13 bases. Germline assignment: CDR1 LGHNA and CDR2 YNFKEQ. This CDR3 contains 14 residues. The CDR3 spells CASSQDLSSRGYTF. DNA of the CDR3: TGTGCCAGCAGCCAAGACCTGAGCTCTAGGGGCTACACCTTC.

The chain employs TRBV18 and TRBJ2-3; D is unclear. The CDR3 is made up of 16 amino acids. The germline gives CDR1 KGHSH, CDR2 LQKENI. The germline V and J ends were trimmed by 2 bases and 5 bases, with 17 bases remaining between them. The CDR3 spells CASSPVPPGALDTQYF. The CDR3 bases are TGTGCCAGCTCACCAGTCCCCCCGGGTGCCTTAGATACGCAGTATTTT. Full variable domain (outside the CDR3, taken from reference TRBV18 and TRBJ2-3): NAGVMQNPRHLVRRRGQEARLRCSPMKGHSHVYWYRQLPEEGLKFMVYLQKENIIDESGMPKERFSAEFPKEGPSILRIQQVVRGDSAAYFCASSPVPPGALDTQYFGPGTRLTVL.

The rearrangement joins TRBV6-6 to TRBJ2-5; TRBD1 aligns across 8 bases. The end of the DNA fits TRBJ2-7 better, so the J call may be wrong. The germline V gene has CDR1 MNHNY and CDR2 SVGAGI (reference sequence). The CDR3 is 13 residues long. The CDR3 DNA reads as TGTGCCAGCGTGGCAGGGGGCTTTTACGAGCAGTACTTC. Translation gives CASVAGGFYEQYF.

J is TRBJ2-7 and V is TRBV27; 9 positions match TRBD2. The ends lost 5 bases at V and 1 base at J; junction bases unmatched: 6. The germline gives CDR1 MNHEY, CDR2 SMNVEV (reference sequence). CDR3 length equals 15 residues. In nucleotides, the CDR3 is TGTGCCAGCAGTACGGGTCTAGCGGGATCCTACGAGCAGTACTTC. Amino acids: CASSTGLAGSYEQYF.

The chain combines TRBV21-1 with TRBJ1-1. TRBV21-1 is a pseudogene. CDR3 length: 13 residues. The CDR3 loop reads CASSPGENTEAFF. The CDR3 coding sequence is TGTGCCAGCAGTCCCGGAGAAAACACTGAAGCTTTCTTT.

The chain carries TRBV9 and TRBJ2-3; D might be TRBD2 (5 bases). Trimming shortened V by 7 bases and J by 8 bases, and 14 bases separated the two germline ends. Germline-derived CDR1 and CDR2 are SGDLS and YYNGEE. The CDR3 is made up of 12 amino acids. As DNA, the CDR3 is TGTGCCAGCGGTCTTAATGGAGGTACGCAGTATTTT. This codes for CASGLNGGTQYF. The entire variable domain, with the rest obtained from reference TRBV9 and TRBJ2-3, is as follows: DSGVTQTPKHLITATGQRVTLRCSPRSGDLSVYWYQQSLDQGLQFLIQYYNGEERAKGNILERFSAQQFPDLHSELNLSSLELGDSALYFCASGLNGGTQYFGPGTRLTVL.

The chain recombines TRBV4-3 with TRBJ2-1, with 10 bases lining up with TRBD1. Unmatched junction bases numbered 6, after V lost 3 bases and J lost 4 bases. The CDR3 contains 16 residues. Germline V gives CDR1 LGHNA, CDR2 YSLEER. DNA for the CDR3: TGCGCCAGCAGCCAGATATGGACAGGGGGATACAATGAGCAGTTCTTC. It yields the protein CASSQIWTGGYNEQFF.

The sample holds one count of this clone. The CDR3 DNA is TGTGCCAGCAGTGAGCAGGGGATAACCTACGAGCAGTACTTC. The encoded protein is CASSEQGITYEQYF. The chain employs TRBV2 and TRBJ2-7; the D gene is possibly TRBD1 (6 bases). Germline V lookup: CDR1 SNHLY, CDR2 FYNNEI. There are 14 residues in the CDR3. Trimming pared 3 bases from V and 2 bases from J, leaving 11 bases between.

This clone was detected once. This chain uses TRBV27 with TRBJ2-4, with a tentative D call TRBD2 (6 bases). In germline, CDR1 is MNHEY, CDR2 SMNVEV (reference sequence). The V end lost 1 base, the J end lost 2 bases, and 12 bases lay between the germline ends. CDR3 length: 16 amino acids. CDR3: CASSLFFRGTKNIQYF. CDR3 DNA: TGTGCCAGCAGTTTATTTTTTCGGGGGACCAAAAACATTCAGTACTTC.

The chain uses TRBV10-3 and TRBJ2-7; D gene unclear. Trimming shortened V by 5 bases and J by 0 bases, and 11 bases separated the two germline ends. CDR1 is ENHRY and CDR2 is SYGVKD in the germline V gene. The CDR3 spans 14 residues. CDR3 DNA: TGTGCCATCAGTCCGGGTCTCAACTCCTACGAGCAGTACTTC. It encodes CAISPGLNSYEQYF.

The chain couples TRBV7-3 to TRBJ2-3, with TRBD2 matching 12 bases. Germline CDR1 reads SGHTA; CDR2 reads FQGTGA. This CDR3 is built from 16 residues. After removal of 5 bases from V and 1 base from J, the junction contained 4 bases not matched to a gene. The CDR3 DNA is TGTGCCAGCAGCCCCCGACTAGCGGGGGGCACAGATACGCAGTATTTT. Its protein product is CASSPRLAGGTDTQYF.

The rearrangement links TRBV5-8 to TRBJ1-1; TRBD1 matches 9 bases. The CDR3 consists of 14 residues. Trimming cost V 4 bases and J 6 bases; bases outside gene matches: 7. CDR1 and CDR2 (germline): SGHTS, YDEGEE. The CDR3 sequence is CASSRGQGWSEAFF. The CDR3 coding sequence is TGTGCCAGCAGCCGGGGACAGGGATGGTCTGAAGCTTTCTTT. The whole variable domain, filled in from reference TRBV5-8 and TRBJ1-1, reads EAGVTQSPTHLIKTRGQQATLRCSPISGHTSVYWYQQALGLGLQFLLWYDEGEERNRGNFPPRFSGRQFPNYSSELNVNALELEDSALYLCASSRGQGWSEAFFGQGTRLTVV.